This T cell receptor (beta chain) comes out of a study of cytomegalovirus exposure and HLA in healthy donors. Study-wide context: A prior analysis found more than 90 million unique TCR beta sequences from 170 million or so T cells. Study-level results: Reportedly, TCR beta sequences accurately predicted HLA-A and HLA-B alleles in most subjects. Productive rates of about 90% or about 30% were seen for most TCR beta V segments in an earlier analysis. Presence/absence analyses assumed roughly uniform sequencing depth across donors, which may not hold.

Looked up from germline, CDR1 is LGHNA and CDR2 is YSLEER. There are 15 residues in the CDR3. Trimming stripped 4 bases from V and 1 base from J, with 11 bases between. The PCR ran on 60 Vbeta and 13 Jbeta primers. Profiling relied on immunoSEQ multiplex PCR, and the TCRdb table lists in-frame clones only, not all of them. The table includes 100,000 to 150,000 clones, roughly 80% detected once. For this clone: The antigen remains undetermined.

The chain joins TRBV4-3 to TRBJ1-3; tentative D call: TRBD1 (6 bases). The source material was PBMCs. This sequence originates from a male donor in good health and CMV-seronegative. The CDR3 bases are TGCGCCAGCAGCCTCGGGACACAGTCTGGAAACACCATATATTTT. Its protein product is CASSLGTQSGNTIYF.